This T cell receptor (beta chain) is drawn from a study of T cell responses to AZD1222 COVID-19 vaccine. Findings and limits, study-wide: No repertoire was sampled before or during the peak T cell response, only after it. Spike-specific TCRs gained breadth and depth after people received two AZD1222 doses. Along spike, vaccine-associated CD4 TCRs were found throughout, with dominance at 160-218 and 743-854. Only a handful of individuals given AZD1222 were seropositive at baseline.

On this clone: The antigen is undetermined.

Profiled with immunoSEQ multiplex PCR; TCRdb holds only in-frame clones, not every one. The sample holds 180,000 or so clones, 85% to 95% seen once. Germline V gene lookup returns CDR1 SNHLY and CDR2 FYNNEI. This CDR3 has 14 amino acids. Trimming pared 6 bases from V and 6 bases from J, leaving 14 bases between. Sequenced material: peripheral blood, taken 28 days after the second AZD1222 dose. The rearrangement links TRBV2 to TRBJ2-2; D gene ambiguous. This TCR came from an adult who received the AZD1222 COVID-19 vaccine. The CDR3 DNA reads TGTGCCAGCAGGGCAGGTCCAACCCCCGGGGAGCTGTTTTTT. It encodes CASRAGPTPGELFF. The whole variable domain, filled in from reference TRBV2 and TRBJ2-2, reads EPEVTQTPSHQVTQMGQEVILRCVPISNHLYFYWYRQILGQKVEFLVSFYNNEISEKSEIFDDQFSVERPDGSNFTLKIRSTKLEDSAMYFCASRAGPTPGELFFGEGSRLTVL.